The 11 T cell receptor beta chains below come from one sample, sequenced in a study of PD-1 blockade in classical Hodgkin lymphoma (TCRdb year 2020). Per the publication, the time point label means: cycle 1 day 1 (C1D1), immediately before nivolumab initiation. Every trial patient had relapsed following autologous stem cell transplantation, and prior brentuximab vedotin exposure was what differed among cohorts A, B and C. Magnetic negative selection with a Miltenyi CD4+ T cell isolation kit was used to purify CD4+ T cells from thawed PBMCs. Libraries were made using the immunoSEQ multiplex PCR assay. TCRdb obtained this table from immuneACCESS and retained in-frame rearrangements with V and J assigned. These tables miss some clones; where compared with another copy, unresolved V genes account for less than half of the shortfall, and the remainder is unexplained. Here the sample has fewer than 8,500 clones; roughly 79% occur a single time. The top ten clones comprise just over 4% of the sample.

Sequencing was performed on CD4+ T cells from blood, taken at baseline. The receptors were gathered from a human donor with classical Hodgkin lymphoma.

Here the CDR3 DNA reads TGCGCCAGCAGCTTGTCCCGCAGGGGGCGAGAAGAGCAGTACTTC. Translation gives CASSLSRRGREEQYF. The rearrangement uses TRBV5-1 and TRBJ2-7; 8 nucleotides agree with TRBD1. From germline, CDR1 is SGHRS and CDR2 YFSETQ. The CDR3 is made up of 15 amino acids. With 1 base clipped from V and 7 bases from J, the junction kept 10 bases outside the gene matches.

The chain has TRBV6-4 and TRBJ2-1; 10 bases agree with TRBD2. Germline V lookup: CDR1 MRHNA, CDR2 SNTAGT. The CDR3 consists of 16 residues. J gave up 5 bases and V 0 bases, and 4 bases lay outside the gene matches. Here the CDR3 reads CASSDSTGTSDNEQFF. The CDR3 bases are TGTGCCAGCAGTGACTCAACCGGGACTAGCGACAATGAGCAGTTCTTC.

The CDR3 region is CASSLDGRKNNEQFF. The DNA of the CDR3 is TGTGCCAGCAGCTTGGACGGGAGGAAAAACAATGAGCAGTTCTTC. V and J are TRBV7-2 and TRBJ2-1; 7 bases match TRBD2. This CDR3 is built from 15 residues. Germline V gene lookup returns CDR1 SGHTA and CDR2 FQGNSA. V shed 3 bases and J 5 bases; nucleotides not matched to a gene: 7.

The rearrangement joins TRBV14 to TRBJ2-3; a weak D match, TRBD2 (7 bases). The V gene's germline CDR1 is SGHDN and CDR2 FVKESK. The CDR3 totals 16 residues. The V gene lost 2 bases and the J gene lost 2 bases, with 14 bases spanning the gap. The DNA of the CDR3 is TGTGCCAGCAGCCAAATACAGGGAGGGGTCACAGATACGCAGTATTTT. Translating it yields CASSQIQGGVTDTQYF.

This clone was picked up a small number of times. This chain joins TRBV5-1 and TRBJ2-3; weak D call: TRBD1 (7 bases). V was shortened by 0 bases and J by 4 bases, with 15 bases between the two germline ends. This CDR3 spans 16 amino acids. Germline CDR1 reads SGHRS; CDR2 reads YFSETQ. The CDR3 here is CASSLVRQGGPDTQYF. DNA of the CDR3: TGCGCCAGCAGCTTGGTCCGGCAGGGGGGCCCAGATACGCAGTATTTT.

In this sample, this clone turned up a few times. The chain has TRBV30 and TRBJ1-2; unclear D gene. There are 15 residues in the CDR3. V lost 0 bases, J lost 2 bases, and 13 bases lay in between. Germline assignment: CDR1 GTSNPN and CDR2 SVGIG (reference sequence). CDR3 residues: CAWSVLGGPNYGYTF. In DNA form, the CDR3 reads TGTGCCTGGAGTGTACTGGGTGGGCCAAACTATGGCTACACCTTC.

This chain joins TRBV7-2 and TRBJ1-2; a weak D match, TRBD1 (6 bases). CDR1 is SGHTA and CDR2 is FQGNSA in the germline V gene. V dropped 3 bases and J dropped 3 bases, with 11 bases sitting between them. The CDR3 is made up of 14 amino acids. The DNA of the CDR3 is TGTGCCAGCAGCTTCAGGGGAGGGGACTATGGCTACACCTTC. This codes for CASSFRGGDYGYTF.

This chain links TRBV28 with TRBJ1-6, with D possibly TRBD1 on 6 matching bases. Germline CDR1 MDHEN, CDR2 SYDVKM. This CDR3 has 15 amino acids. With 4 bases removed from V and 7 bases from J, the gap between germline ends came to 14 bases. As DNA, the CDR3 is TGTGCCAGCAGTTCACTCTTAGGGGGAAATTCACCCCTCCACTTT. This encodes CASSSLLGGNSPLHF.

The CDR3 DNA is TGTGCCAGCAGTCCAGCGGTTGCAACTAATGAAAAACTGTTTTTT. It specifies CASSPAVATNEKLFF. The J gene is TRBJ1-4, the V gene TRBV27; D is unclear. Germline V gives CDR1 MNHEY, CDR2 SMNVEV (reference sequence). Trimming removed 5 bases at V and 0 bases at J, with 10 bases between. The CDR3 loop spans 15 amino acids.

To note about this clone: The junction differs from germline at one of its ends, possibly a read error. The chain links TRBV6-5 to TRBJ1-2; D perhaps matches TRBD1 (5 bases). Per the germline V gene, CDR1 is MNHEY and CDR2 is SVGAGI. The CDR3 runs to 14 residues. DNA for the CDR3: TGTGCCAGCAGACCGGCCGGGGCTAACGATGGCTACACCTTC. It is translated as CASRPAGANDGYTF.

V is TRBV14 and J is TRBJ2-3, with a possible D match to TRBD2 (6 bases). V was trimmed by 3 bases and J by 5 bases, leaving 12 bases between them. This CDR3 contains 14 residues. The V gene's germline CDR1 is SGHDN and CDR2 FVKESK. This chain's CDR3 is CASSQARGGDTQYF. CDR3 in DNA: TGTGCCAGCAGCCAGGCGCGGGGTGGAGATACGCAGTATTTT. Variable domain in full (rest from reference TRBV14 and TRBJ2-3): EAGVTQFPSHSVIEKGQTVTLRCDPISGHDNLYWYRRVMGKEIKFLLHFVKESKQDESGMPNNRFLAERTGGTYSTLKVQPAELEDSGVYFCASSQARGGDTQYFGPGTRLTVL.